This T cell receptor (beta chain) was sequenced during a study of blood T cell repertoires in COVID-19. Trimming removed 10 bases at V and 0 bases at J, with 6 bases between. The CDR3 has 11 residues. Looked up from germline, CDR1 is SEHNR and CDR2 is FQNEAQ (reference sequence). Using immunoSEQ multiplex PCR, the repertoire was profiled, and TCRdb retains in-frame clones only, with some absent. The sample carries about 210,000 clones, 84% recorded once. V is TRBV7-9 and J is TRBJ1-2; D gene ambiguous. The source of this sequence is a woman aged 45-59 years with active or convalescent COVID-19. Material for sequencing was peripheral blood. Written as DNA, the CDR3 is TGTGCCACCCATTCTAACTATGGCTACACCTTC. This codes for CATHSNYGYTF. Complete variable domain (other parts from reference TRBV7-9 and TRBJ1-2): DTGVSQNPRHKITKRGQNVTFRCDPISEHNRLYWYRQTLGQGPEFLTYFQNEAQLEKSRLLSDRFSAERPKGSFSTLEIQRTEQGDSAMYLCATHSNYGYTFGSGTRLTVV.